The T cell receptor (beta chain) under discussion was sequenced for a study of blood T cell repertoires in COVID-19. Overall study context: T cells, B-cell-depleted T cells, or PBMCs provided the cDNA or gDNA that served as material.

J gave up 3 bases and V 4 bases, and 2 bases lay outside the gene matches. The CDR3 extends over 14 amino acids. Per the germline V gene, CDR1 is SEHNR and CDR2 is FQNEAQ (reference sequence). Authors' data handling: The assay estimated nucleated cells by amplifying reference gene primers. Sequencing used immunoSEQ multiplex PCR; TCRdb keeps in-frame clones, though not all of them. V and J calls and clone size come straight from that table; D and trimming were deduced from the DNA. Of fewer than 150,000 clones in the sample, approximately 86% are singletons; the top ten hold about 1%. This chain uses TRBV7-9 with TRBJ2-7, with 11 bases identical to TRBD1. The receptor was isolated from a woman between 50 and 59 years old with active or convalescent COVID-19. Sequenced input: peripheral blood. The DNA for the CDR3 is TGTGCCAGCAGCTCCGGGACAGGGGGCTACGAGCAGTACTTC. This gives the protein CASSSGTGGYEQYF.